The 6 T cell receptor beta chains below were found in one sample sequenced in a study of human T cells and chemical hapten exposure. TCRdb re-called the RACE reads through MiXCR, storing one row per CDR3 protein. The data contain about 84,000 distinct CDR3 sequences, roughly a tenth of them seen just once; the ten biggest clones take up approximately 3.7%. Time point of the sample: patch test 3, about 24 weeks after DPC sensitization. As to treatment: therapeutic diphenylcyclopropenone sensitization with weekly scalp DPC. The material was whole blood, obtained in connection with sensitization to the hapten diphenylcyclopropenone (DPC). The source of these receptors is a woman aged 45 to 65 with alopecia areata. Some clones in this sample may be carry-over from other donors' samples.

The sample holds many counts of this clonotype. This rearrangement joins TRBV7-9 to TRBJ2-3; D call uncertain. The CDR3 runs 12 residues. The V end lost 5 bases, the J end lost 7 bases, and 10 bases lay between the germline ends. Germline V gives CDR1 SEHNR, CDR2 FQNEAQ (reference sequence). CDR3 coding DNA: TGTGCCAGCAGCCCCAAGCCGAATACGCAGTATTTT. Encoded protein: CASSPKPNTQYF.

By share, this clonotype ranks as medium-sized (0.01 to 0.1%). The rearrangement joins TRBV6-6 to TRBJ1-1, with D possibly being TRBD1 (5 bases). V lost 5 bases and J lost 1, with 11 bases in between. The CDR3 totals 14 residues. From germline, CDR1 is MNHNY and CDR2 SVGAGI (reference sequence). The CDR3 spells CASSDSLQNTEAFF. CDR3 nucleotide sequence: TGTGCCAGCAGTGACAGCTTACAGAACACTGAAGCTTTCTTT.

The table lists this clonotype with a few counts. Here the CDR3 reads CAWSERGREQYF. As DNA, the CDR3 is TGTGCCTGGAGCGAAAGGGGGCGTGAGCAGTACTTC. The rearrangement joins TRBV30 to TRBJ2-7, with 7 bases identical to TRBD1. The germline V gene has CDR1 GTSNPN and CDR2 SVGIG (reference sequence). CDR3 length: 12 residues. J lost 7 bases, V lost 3 bases, and 6 bases had no gene match.

This clonotype was detected ten times or more. The chain recombines TRBV20-1 with TRBJ2-6, with 11 bases that match TRBD2. This CDR3 has 17 residues. With 3 bases clipped from V and 4 bases from J, the junction kept 8 bases outside the gene matches. The germline V gene encodes CDR1 DFQATT and CDR2 SNEGSKA (reference sequence). The CDR3 coding sequence is TGCAGTGCTAGCAAGTCTAGCGGGAGGTCAGGGGCCAACGTCCTGACTTTC. This codes for CSASKSSGRSGANVLTF.

This clonotype was seen at least ten times. The J gene is TRBJ2-5, the V gene TRBV30; 11 bases match TRBD2. The CDR3 runs to 14 residues. The V gene's germline CDR1 is GTSNPN and CDR2 SVGIG (reference sequence). V lost 0 bases to trimming and J lost 4 bases; unmatched junction nucleotides: 1. CDR3 nucleotide sequence: TGTGCCTGGAGTGTAGGACTAGCGGGAGAGACCCAGTACTTC. This codes for CAWSVGLAGETQYF.

This clonotype was detected a few times. This sequence joins TRBV20-1 and TRBJ2-7; the D is unclear. Germline CDR1 reads DFQATT; CDR2 reads SNEGSKA (reference sequence). Trimming stripped 2 bases from V and 7 bases from J, with 18 bases between. The CDR3 covers 14 residues. The DNA for the CDR3 is TGCAGTGCTAGAAATGCTGGGTCCCGCCGTGAGCAGTACTTC. As protein: CSARNAGSRREQYF.